This record concerns one T cell receptor (beta chain) sequence. TCRdb used MiXCR to reprocess the 5' RACE reads, holding one entry per CDR3 protein. The data hold about 70,000 distinct CDR3 sequences, with roughly 15% observed a single time. The sample originates from a study of early T cells in non-severe SARS-CoV-2 infection. Trimming at V came to 6 bases and at J to 10 bases, leaving 8 bases not matched to a gene. The CDR3 totals 14 residues. This material consisted of whole blood, taken at baseline. V and J are TRBV12-3 or TRBV12-4 and TRBJ2-1, with TRBD2 matching 11 bases. This receptor was identified in an adult who was a healthcare worker with PCR-confirmed SARS-CoV-2 infection or an uninfected control (not recorded which). The CDR3: CASSRTSGWLEQFF. DNA of the CDR3: TGTGCCAGCAGCCGGACTAGCGGGTGGCTGGAGCAGTTCTTC.